This T cell receptor (beta chain) was captured in a study of cytomegalovirus exposure and HLA in healthy donors. Trimming stripped 5 bases from V and 4 bases from J, with 16 bases between. CDR3 size: 15 residues. CDR1 is SGHTA, CDR2 FQGNSA, per germline. PCR used 60 Vbeta primers and 13 Jbeta primers. Sequencing used immunoSEQ multiplex PCR; TCRdb keeps in-frame clones, though not all of them. This repertoire shows more than 140,000 clones, roughly 82% found once; its top ten account for approximately 3.2%. The sequence was collected from a man aged 18-30 years in good health and CMV-seropositive. Sequencing was carried out using PBMCs. This rearrangement joins TRBV7-2 to TRBJ2-3; D is ambiguous. CDR3 DNA sequence: TGTGCCAGCAGCCTCCCCGCCCTAGGCCCAGATACGCAGTATTTT. This gives the protein CASSLPALGPDTQYF.